This T cell receptor (beta chain) was captured by sequencing in a study of blood T cell repertoires in COVID-19. Sequencing was performed with immunoSEQ multiplex PCR; in TCRdb, only in-frame clones are kept and a portion is missing. This table has around 58,000 clones, around 90% appearing once. Germline V gene sequence: CDR1 LNHNV, CDR2 YYDKDF (reference sequence). The CDR3 extends over 13 amino acids. Trimming shortened V by 9 bases and J by 3 bases, and 14 bases separated the two germline ends. The clonotype was recovered from a human donor with active COVID-19. The donor label of this sample is uncertain. The chain is built from TRBV15 and TRBJ2-5; the D gene is possibly TRBD2 (6 bases). Material for sequencing was peripheral blood. The CDR3 DNA follows: TGTGCCACTGCCTCGGGAGTTAAAGAGACCCAGTACTTC. Its translation: CATASGVKETQYF.